The 32 T cell receptor beta chains below come from one sample, sequenced in a study of tumor T cells in aggressive B-cell lymphoma. Profiled with immunoSEQ multiplex PCR; TCRdb holds only in-frame clones, not every one. The data contain approximately 7,300 clones, about 83% of them singletons. Sequencing was performed on tumor tissue. These receptors all come from an adult with diffuse large B cell lymphoma.

The V gene is TRBV9, the J gene TRBJ1-1; 10 nucleotides align to TRBD1. The CDR3 totals 12 residues. V was pared by 5 bases and J by 5 bases, with 0 bases of the junction left unmatched. Looked up from germline, CDR1 is SGDLS and CDR2 is YYNGEE. The CDR3 here is CASRGQGTEAFF. CDR3 sequence (DNA): TGTGCCAGCAGGGGACAGGGGACTGAAGCTTTCTTT.

CDR3 in DNA: TGTGCCAGCTCACCACCGGGGAGAAAGGAGGAGACCCAGTACTTC. Its translation: CASSPPGRKEETQYF. This rearrangement joins TRBV18 to TRBJ2-5, with D possibly matching TRBD2 (5 bases). Trimming took 0 bases from V and 5 from J, leaving 13 bases between them. Germline V gene sequence: CDR1 KGHSH, CDR2 LQKENI. The CDR3 runs 15 residues.

The J gene is TRBJ1-6, the V gene TRBV4-3, with 8 bases aligning to TRBD1. The CDR3 extends over 15 amino acids. Germline CDR1 is LGHNA and CDR2 is YSLEER. V trimming: 0 bases; J trimming: 9 bases; junction bases outside the gene matches: 4. The CDR3 is CASSQDRGRGSPLHF. In DNA, the CDR3 is TGCGCCAGCAGCCAAGACAGGGGGCGCGGTTCACCCCTCCACTTT.

This chain uses TRBV11-2 with TRBJ1-6; D may be TRBD1 (6 bases). Germline V gives CDR1 SGHAT, CDR2 FQNNGV. The CDR3 loop spans 16 amino acids. V lost 5 bases and J lost 0, with 11 bases in between. The CDR3 bases are TGTGCCAGCAGCGTCACAGGGAGCTCCTATAATTCACCCCTCCACTTT. Translation gives CASSVTGSSYNSPLHF.

This clone was seen a handful of times. The CDR3 nucleotides read TGTGCCAGCAGCCAGGGGCTAGCGGGTTCCTACGAGCAGTACTTC. It specifies CASSQGLAGSYEQYF. The rearrangement links TRBV14 to TRBJ2-7, with TRBD2 identical over 8 bases. The V segment lost 3 bases and the J segment 1 base; nucleotides outside the gene matches: 5. Germline V gene lookup returns CDR1 SGHDN and CDR2 FVKESK. The CDR3 extends over 15 amino acids.

The rearrangement joins TRBV7-9 to TRBJ2-5; 10 nucleotides align to TRBD1. Unmatched junction bases numbered 5, after V lost 5 bases and J lost 5 bases. Germline CDR1 and CDR2: SEHNR and FQNEAQ (reference sequence). The CDR3 is 14 amino acids. CDR3 region: CASSPWTGGETQYF. The CDR3, as DNA: TGTGCCAGCAGCCCTTGGACAGGGGGGGAGACCCAGTACTTC.

This clone was detected a few times. The same CDR3 arises from other DNA sequences in this sample as well. The V and J genes are TRBV11-2 and TRBJ2-3; 7 nucleotides line up with TRBD2. The CDR3 contains 17 residues. V lost 1 base to trimming and J lost 6 bases; unmatched junction nucleotides: 13. Germline CDR1 and CDR2: SGHAT and FQNNGV. DNA of the CDR3: TGTGCCAGCAGCTTAGCGCCTCCCGGGGAGGGCCGGGATACGCAGTATTTT. Its translation: CASSLAPPGEGRDTQYF.

The chain combines TRBV10-2 with TRBJ2-1, with D perhaps matching TRBD1 (6 bases). This CDR3 is built from 12 residues. CDR1 and CDR2 (germline): WSHSY, SAAADI. Deletions cut 10 bases from V and 2 bases from J, with 9 bases between. CDR3 nucleotide sequence: TGCGCCACCGCAGGGGCCTACAATGAGCAGTTCTTC. Its translation is CATAGAYNEQFF.

This chain connects TRBV5-1 to TRBJ1-2; D not certain. Per germline, CDR1 SGHRS and CDR2 YFSETQ. The ends were cut back, 4 bases at V and 8 bases at J, with 9 bases in the middle. The CDR3 runs to 11 residues. CDR3 sequence reads: CASSMDGGYTF. The CDR3 DNA sequence: TGCGCCAGCAGCATGGACGGGGGCTACACCTTC.

CDR3 sequence: CASSDGLAYNEQFF. In nucleotides, the CDR3 is TGTGCCAGCAGCGACGGACTAGCGTACAATGAGCAGTTCTTC. The rearrangement links TRBV2 to TRBJ2-1, with 9 bases matching TRBD2. V lost 6 bases and J lost 4; bases outside the gene matches: 4. The germline V gene encodes CDR1 SNHLY and CDR2 FYNNEI. The CDR3 extends over 14 amino acids. The full variable domain, with the rest looked up from reference TRBV2 and TRBJ2-1, is EPEVTQTPSHQVTQMGQEVILRCVPISNHLYFYWYRQILGQKVEFLVSFYNNEISEKSEIFDDQFSVERPDGSNFTLKIRSTKLEDSAMYFCASSDGLAYNEQFFGPGTRLTVL.

This clone appeared once. The V gene is TRBV30, the J gene TRBJ1-5, with 7 bases fitting TRBD1. The ends lost 2 bases at V and 5 bases at J; junction bases unmatched: 6. CDR1 is GTSNPN and CDR2 is SVGIG in the germline V gene (reference sequence). This CDR3 is built from 14 residues. The CDR3 sequence: CAWSRTGLDQPQHF. CDR3 sequence (DNA): TGTGCCTGGAGTAGGACAGGCTTGGATCAGCCCCAGCATTTT. The complete variable domain, with remaining parts taken from reference TRBV30 and TRBJ1-5, reads SQTIHQWPATLVQPVGSPLSLECTVEGTSNPNLYWYRQAAGRGLQLLFYSVGIGQISSEVPQNLSASRPQDRQFILSSKKLLLSDSGFYLCAWSRTGLDQPQHFGDGTRLSIL.

The chain combines TRBV9 with TRBJ1-1, with TRBD1 matching 7 bases. Germline V gives CDR1 SGDLS, CDR2 YYNGEE. J lost 7 bases, V lost 4 bases, and 7 bases had no gene match. This CDR3 is built from 13 residues. In DNA form, the CDR3 reads TGTGCCAGCAGCTCGACAGGGTTTGATGAAGCTTTCTTT. It encodes CASSSTGFDEAFF. Based on the CDR3 plus reference TRBV9 and TRBJ1-1, the full variable domain is DSGVTQTPKHLITATGQRVTLRCSPRSGDLSVYWYQQSLDQGLQFLIQYYNGEERAKGNILERFSAQQFPDLHSELNLSSLELGDSALYFCASSSTGFDEAFFGQGTRLTVV.

V is TRBV21-1 and J is TRBJ2-1; no check of the table's D call, TRBD2, against the DNA was made. TRBV21-1 is a documented pseudogene. This CDR3 is built from 16 residues. CDR3 protein: CARDWPLGLAAEEQFF. The CDR3 region has the DNA TGTGCCAGAGACTGGCCTCTGGGCCTAGCGGCCGAAGAGCAGTTCTTC.

The gene calls are TRBV29-1 and TRBJ2-1; TRBD2 agrees at 7 bases. The CDR3 consists of 15 residues. The germline gives CDR1 SQVTM, CDR2 ANQGSEA. V shed 2 bases and J 3 bases; nucleotides not matched to a gene: 7. In nucleotides, the CDR3 is TGCAGCGTTGAACCTGTGGGGGGGGTCTACAATGAGCAGTTCTTC. Translated: CSVEPVGGVYNEQFF.

V and J are TRBV6-5 and TRBJ2-7; TRBD1 agrees at 8 bases. The germline V gene encodes CDR1 MNHEY and CDR2 SVGAGI. The CDR3 loop spans 13 amino acids. V was clipped by 6 bases and J by 3 bases; unmatched bases: 4. The CDR3: CASSLGQVYEQYF. The CDR3 DNA reads as TGTGCCAGCAGCTTGGGACAGGTCTACGAGCAGTACTTC.

This chain joins TRBV21-1 and TRBJ1-5. TRBV21-1 is a pseudogene locus. The CDR3 runs to 15 residues. The CDR3 region is CASGVLEHSNQPQHF. Here the CDR3 DNA reads TGTGCCAGCGGAGTTCTAGAACATAGCAATCAGCCCCAGCATTTT.

This chain connects TRBV7-6 to TRBJ2-3, with 13 nucleotides matching TRBD2. There are 16 residues in the CDR3. The junction had 6 bases not matched to a gene; V was cut back by 5 bases and J by 4 bases. CDR1 SGHVS and CDR2 FNYEAQ come from the germline V gene. The CDR3, as DNA: TGTGCCAGCAGCAGGACTAGCGGGAGAAGGGCAGATACGCAGTATTTT. Its translation is CASSRTSGRRADTQYF.

V gene TRBV5-1 combines with J gene TRBJ2-5; 9 bases fit TRBD1. Trimming at V came to 2 bases and at J to 5 bases, leaving 7 bases not matched to a gene. Germline V gene data show CDR1 as SGHRS and CDR2 as YFSETQ. This CDR3 has 15 residues. The CDR3 reads CASSLLTGGIETQYF. The CDR3 DNA reads as TGCGCCAGCAGCTTACTAACAGGGGGCATTGAGACCCAGTACTTC.

This chain uses TRBV30 with TRBJ2-5; 7 bases fit TRBD1. V trimming: 3 bases; J trimming: 11 bases; junction bases outside the gene matches: 18. This CDR3 has 15 amino acids. Germline lookup yields CDR1 GTSNPN and CDR2 SVGIG (reference sequence). The CDR3 DNA sequence: TGTGCCTGGAGCGTTCCCGGGACAGTCTCCTACGAACAGTACTTC. This codes for CAWSVPGTVSYEQYF.

The chain is built from TRBV18 and TRBJ2-7; TRBD1 matches at 9 bases. Germline V gene sequence: CDR1 KGHSH, CDR2 LQKENI. CDR3 length: 15 residues. Unmatched junction bases numbered 3, after V lost 3 bases and J lost 0 bases. CDR3 amino acids: CASSPTGGSSYEQYF. The CDR3 DNA reads TGTGCCAGCTCACCGACAGGGGGAAGCTCCTACGAGCAGTACTTC.

The chain carries TRBV19 and TRBJ1-1; a weak D match, TRBD1 (5 bases). The CDR3 spans 14 residues. Germline-derived CDR1 and CDR2 are LNHDA and SQIVND (reference sequence). V gave up 5 bases and J gave up 1 base, with 11 bases separating them. CDR3 nucleotide sequence: TGTGCCAGTAGTCCAGGGTACCCGAACACTGAAGCTTTCTTT. Its translation: CASSPGYPNTEAFF.

Only one count was recorded for this clone. The chain combines TRBV5-5 with TRBJ1-6, with TRBD1 identical over 7 bases. CDR1 is SGHKS, CDR2 YYEKEE, per germline (reference sequence). Trimming took 1 base from V and 9 from J; bases not matched to a gene: 7. The CDR3 is 15 residues long. Here the CDR3 DNA reads TGTGCCAGCAGCTTGTTTTGGCAGGGGGGTTCACCCCTCCACTTT. Its translation is CASSLFWQGGSPLHF.

This chain links TRBV28 with TRBJ1-4; D may be TRBD1 (5 bases). Germline CDR1 and CDR2: MDHEN and SYDVKM. The CDR3 has 15 residues. Deletions cut 0 bases from V and 8 bases from J, with 13 bases between. The CDR3 reads CASSLWWRGSEKLFF. DNA of the CDR3: TGTGCCAGCAGTTTATGGTGGAGGGGAAGCGAAAAACTGTTTTTT.

The chain is built from TRBV5-1 and TRBJ2-7, with TRBD1 identical over 7 bases. Germline CDR1 SGHRS, CDR2 YFSETQ. Trimming at V came to 0 bases and at J to 2 bases, leaving 8 bases not matched to a gene. This CDR3 is 16 amino acids long. The CDR3 sequence is CASSLASGTEAYEQYF. Written as DNA, the CDR3 is TGCGCCAGCAGCTTGGCCTCCGGGACAGAGGCCTACGAGCAGTACTTC. Drawing the rest from reference TRBV5-1 and TRBJ2-7, the complete variable domain is KAGVTQTPRYLIKTRGQQVTLSCSPISGHRSVSWYQQTPGQGLQFLFEYFSETQRNKGNFPGRFSGRQFSNSRSEMNVSTLELGDSALYLCASSLASGTEAYEQYFGPGTRLTVT.

This clone was seen a single time. V usage is TRBV11-2 and J usage is TRBJ2-5, with 8 nucleotides matching TRBD2. This CDR3 is 13 amino acids long. CDR1 is SGHAT and CDR2 is FQNNGV in the germline V gene. The trim removed 5 bases at V and 5 bases at J, leaving 4 bases unmatched. CDR3 amino acids: CASSPGGRETQYF. The DNA for the CDR3 is TGTGCCAGCAGCCCGGGAGGGAGGGAGACCCAGTACTTC.

This chain links TRBV7-2 with TRBJ2-3; 8 nucleotides match TRBD2. This CDR3 contains 14 residues. J lost 9 bases, V lost 0 bases, and 5 bases had no gene match. Germline V CDR1 and CDR2: SGHTA, FQGNSA. CDR3 sequence reads: CASSLAREARTQYF. CDR3 DNA sequence: TGTGCCAGCAGCTTAGCGCGGGAGGCCCGCACGCAGTATTTT.

The chain employs TRBV4-2 and TRBJ2-7; tentatively, D is TRBD2 (5 bases). The germline V gene has CDR1 LGHNA and CDR2 YNFKEQ. The V end was cut by 0 bases, the J end by 3 bases, with 18 bases between. The CDR3 runs 17 residues. The CDR3 nucleotides are TGTGCCAGCAGCCAAGAGAATACTAGAGACGCCCACTACGAGCAGTACTTC. It specifies CASSQENTRDAHYEQYF.

J is TRBJ2-1 and V is TRBV29-1; 10 positions agree with TRBD2. J gave up 6 bases and V 8 bases, and 10 bases lay outside the gene matches. Germline V lookup: CDR1 SQVTM, CDR2 ANQGSEA. This CDR3 is built from 14 residues. Here the CDR3 reads CSLNGLADTNEQFF. CDR3 sequence (DNA): TGCAGCCTTAATGGACTAGCGGACACCAATGAGCAGTTCTTC.

The genes are TRBV7-9 and TRBJ2-5; 8 bases match TRBD2. Losses at the gene ends were 2 bases for V and 2 bases for J; bases not matched to a gene: 4. The CDR3 extends over 15 amino acids. CDR1 and CDR2 (germline): SEHNR, FQNEAQ (reference sequence). This CDR3 is CASSLSSGGQETQYF. The DNA for the CDR3 is TGTGCCAGCAGCTTATCATCGGGAGGGCAAGAGACCCAGTACTTC.

The chain carries TRBV30 and TRBJ2-7; D remains ambiguous. This CDR3 is built from 13 residues. The germline CDR1 and CDR2 sequences are GTSNPN and SVGIG (reference sequence). V gave up 1 base and J gave up 4 bases, with 11 bases separating them. CDR3 DNA: TGTGCCTGGAGTGCTACGAACCCATACGAGCAGTACTTC. Translated, it gives CAWSATNPYEQYF.

This clone turned up a few times. The V call is TRBV28, the J call TRBJ2-3; the match to TRBD2 covers 7 bases. Germline values: CDR1 MDHEN, CDR2 SYDVKM. The CDR3 loop spans 16 amino acids. The trim removed 3 bases at V and 0 bases at J, leaving 6 bases unmatched. Here the CDR3 reads CASSLGLAASTDTQYF. The CDR3 DNA reads TGTGCCAGCAGTTTGGGGCTAGCGGCTAGCACAGATACGCAGTATTTT.

This rearrangement joins TRBV6-1 to TRBJ1-6, with TRBD1 identical over 7 bases. This CDR3 is built from 15 residues. V trimming: 2 bases; J trimming: 5 bases; junction bases outside the gene matches: 3. The germline V gene encodes CDR1 MNHNS and CDR2 SASEGT. The CDR3 region is CASSEWDRDNSPLHF. CDR3 sequence (DNA): TGTGCCAGCAGTGAATGGGACAGAGATAATTCACCCCTCCACTTT.